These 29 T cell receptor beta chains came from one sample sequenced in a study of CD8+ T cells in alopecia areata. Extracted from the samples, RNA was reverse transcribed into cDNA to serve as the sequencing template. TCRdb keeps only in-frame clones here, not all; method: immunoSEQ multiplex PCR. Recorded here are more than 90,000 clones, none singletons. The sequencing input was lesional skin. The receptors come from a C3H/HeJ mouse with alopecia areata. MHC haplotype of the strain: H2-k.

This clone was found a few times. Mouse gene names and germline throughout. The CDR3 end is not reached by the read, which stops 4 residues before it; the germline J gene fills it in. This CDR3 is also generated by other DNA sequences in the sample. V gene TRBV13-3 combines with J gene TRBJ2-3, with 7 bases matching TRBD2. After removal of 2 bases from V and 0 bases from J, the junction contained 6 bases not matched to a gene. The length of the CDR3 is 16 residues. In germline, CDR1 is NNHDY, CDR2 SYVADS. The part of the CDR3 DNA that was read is TGTGCCAGCAGTGAGGCTGGGGGAACTAGTGCAGAA. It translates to CASSEAGGTSAE. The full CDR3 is CASSEAGGTSAETLYF.

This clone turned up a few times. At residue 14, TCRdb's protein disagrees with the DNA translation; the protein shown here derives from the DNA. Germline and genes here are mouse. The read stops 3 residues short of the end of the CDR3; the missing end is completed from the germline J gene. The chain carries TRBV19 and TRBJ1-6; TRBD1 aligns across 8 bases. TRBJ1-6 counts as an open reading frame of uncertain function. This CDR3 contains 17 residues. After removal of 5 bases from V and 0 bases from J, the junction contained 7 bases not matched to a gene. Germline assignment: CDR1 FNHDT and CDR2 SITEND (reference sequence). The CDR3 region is CASRSQGALSYNSPLYF. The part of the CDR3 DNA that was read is TGTGCCAGCAGATCCCAGGGGGCTCTTTCCTATAATTCGCCC.

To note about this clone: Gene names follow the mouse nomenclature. Incomplete CDR3 DNA: TGTGCTAGCAGTAGAAGGACAGTCAACACCGGG. Protein product: CASSRRTVNTG. The CDR3 as a whole reads CASSRRTVNTGQLYF. The V and J genes are TRBV17 and TRBJ2-2; possibly TRBD1 for D (6 bases). The read ends 4 residues early relative to the CDR3; the germline J gene fills the gap. Trimming stripped 2 bases from V and 2 bases from J, with 9 bases between. The germline gives CDR1 MNHDT, CDR2 YYDKIL. The CDR3 sequence is 15 residues long.

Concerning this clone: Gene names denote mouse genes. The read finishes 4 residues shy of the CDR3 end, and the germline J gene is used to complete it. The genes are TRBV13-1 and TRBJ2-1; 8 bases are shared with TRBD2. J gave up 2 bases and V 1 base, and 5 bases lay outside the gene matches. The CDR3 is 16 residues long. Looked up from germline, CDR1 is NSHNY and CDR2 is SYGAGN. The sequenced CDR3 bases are TGTGCCAGCAGTGATCTGGGGGGCAAGGACTATGCT. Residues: CASSDLGGKDYA. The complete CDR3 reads CASSDLGGKDYAEQFF.

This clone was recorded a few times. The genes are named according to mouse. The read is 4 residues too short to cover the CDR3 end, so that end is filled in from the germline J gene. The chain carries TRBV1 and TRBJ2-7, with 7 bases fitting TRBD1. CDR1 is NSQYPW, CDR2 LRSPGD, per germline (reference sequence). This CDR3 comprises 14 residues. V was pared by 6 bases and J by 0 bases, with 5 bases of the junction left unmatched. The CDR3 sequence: CTCRSGQLSYEQYF. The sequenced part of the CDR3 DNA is TGCACCTGCAGGTCGGGACAGCTCTCCTAT.

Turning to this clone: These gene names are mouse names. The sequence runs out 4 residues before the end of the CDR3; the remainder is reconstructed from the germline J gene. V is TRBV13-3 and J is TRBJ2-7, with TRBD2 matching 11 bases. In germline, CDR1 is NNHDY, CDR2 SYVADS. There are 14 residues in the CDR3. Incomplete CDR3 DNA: TGTGCCAGCGTGAGGGGGACTGGGGGATAT. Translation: CASVRGTGGY. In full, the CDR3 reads CASVRGTGGYEQYF.

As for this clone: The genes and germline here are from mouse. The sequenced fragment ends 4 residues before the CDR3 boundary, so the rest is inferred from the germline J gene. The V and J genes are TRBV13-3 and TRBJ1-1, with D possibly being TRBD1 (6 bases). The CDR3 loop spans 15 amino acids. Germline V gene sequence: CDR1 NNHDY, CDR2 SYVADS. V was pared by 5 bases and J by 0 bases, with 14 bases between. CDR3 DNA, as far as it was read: TGTGCCAGCAGGCCTCCCGGGACAACAAACACA. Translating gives CASRPPGTTNT. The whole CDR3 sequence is CASRPPGTTNTEVFF.

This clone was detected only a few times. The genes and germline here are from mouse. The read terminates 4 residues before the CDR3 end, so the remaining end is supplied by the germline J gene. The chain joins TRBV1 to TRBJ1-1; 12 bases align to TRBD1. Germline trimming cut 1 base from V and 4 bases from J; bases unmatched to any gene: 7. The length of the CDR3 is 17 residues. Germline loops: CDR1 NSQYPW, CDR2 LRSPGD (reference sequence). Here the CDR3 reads CTCSAAGTGGAGTEVFF. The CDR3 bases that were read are TGCACCTGCAGTGCAGCCGGGACAGGGGGCGCGGGCACA.

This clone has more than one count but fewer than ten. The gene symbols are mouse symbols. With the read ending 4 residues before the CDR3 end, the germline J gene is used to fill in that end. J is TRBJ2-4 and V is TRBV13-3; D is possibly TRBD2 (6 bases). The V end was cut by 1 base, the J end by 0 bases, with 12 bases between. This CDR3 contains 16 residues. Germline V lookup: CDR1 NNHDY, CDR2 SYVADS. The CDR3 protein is CASSDHRLDSQNTLYF. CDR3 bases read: TGTGCCAGCAGTGATCATCGACTGGATAGTCAAAAC.

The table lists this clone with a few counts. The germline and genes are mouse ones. The sequenced CDR3 bases are TGTGCCAGCATCCCGACAGGGAGTCCCAACGAA. Residues: CASIPTGSPNE. The whole CDR3 is CASIPTGSPNERLFF. This sequence joins TRBV13-3 and TRBJ1-4, with TRBD1 identical over 7 bases. The missing CDR3 end, 4 residues past where the read stops, is filled in from the germline J gene. The CDR3 is 15 amino acids. Germline-derived CDR1 and CDR2 are NNHDY and SYVADS. The ends lost 6 bases at V and 3 bases at J; junction bases unmatched: 8.

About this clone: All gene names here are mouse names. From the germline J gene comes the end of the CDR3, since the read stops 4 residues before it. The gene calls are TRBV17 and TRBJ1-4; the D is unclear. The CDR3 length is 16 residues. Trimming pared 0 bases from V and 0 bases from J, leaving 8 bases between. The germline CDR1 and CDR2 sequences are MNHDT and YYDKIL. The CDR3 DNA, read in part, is TGTGCTAGCAGTAGAGATCGAGGTTTTTCCAACGAA. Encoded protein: CASSRDRGFSNE. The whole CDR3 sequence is CASSRDRGFSNERLFF.

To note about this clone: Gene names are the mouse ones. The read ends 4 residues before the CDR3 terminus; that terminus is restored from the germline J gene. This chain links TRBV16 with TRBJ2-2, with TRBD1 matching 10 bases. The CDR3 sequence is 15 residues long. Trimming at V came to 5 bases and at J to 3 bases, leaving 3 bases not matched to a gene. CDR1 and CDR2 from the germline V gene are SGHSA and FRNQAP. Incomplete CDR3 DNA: TGTGCAAGCAGCCCCGGGACAGGGGACACCGGG. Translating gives CASSPGTGDTG. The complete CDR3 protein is CASSPGTGDTGQLYF.

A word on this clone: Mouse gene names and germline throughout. The CDR3 region is CASGEGGRNERLFF. The sequenced part of the CDR3 DNA is TGTGCCAGCGGTGAAGGGGGGCGGAACGAA. The chain is built from TRBV13-2 and TRBJ1-4; the D gene is possibly TRBD1 (6 bases). Read coverage stops 4 residues before the CDR3 terminus; the germline J gene supplies the remainder. CDR3 length: 14 amino acids. Germline values: CDR1 NNHNN, CDR2 SYGAGS (reference sequence). Trimming shortened V by 2 bases and J by 5 bases, and 10 bases separated the two germline ends.

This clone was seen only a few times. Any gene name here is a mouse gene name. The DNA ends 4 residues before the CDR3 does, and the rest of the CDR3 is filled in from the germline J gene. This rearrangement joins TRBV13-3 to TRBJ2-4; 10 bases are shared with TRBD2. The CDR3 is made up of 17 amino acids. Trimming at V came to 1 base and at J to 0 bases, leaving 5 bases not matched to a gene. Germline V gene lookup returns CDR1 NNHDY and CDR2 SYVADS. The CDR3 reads CASSDPDWGSSQNTLYF. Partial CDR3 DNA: TGTGCCAGCAGTGATCCGGACTGGGGGAGTAGTCAAAAC.

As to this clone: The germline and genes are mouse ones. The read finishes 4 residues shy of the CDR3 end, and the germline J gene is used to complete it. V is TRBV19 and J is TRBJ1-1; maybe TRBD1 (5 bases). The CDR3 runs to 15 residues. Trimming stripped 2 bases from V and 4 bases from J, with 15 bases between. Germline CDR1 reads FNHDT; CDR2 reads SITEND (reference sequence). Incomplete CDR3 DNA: TGTGCCAGCAGTATTTCCAGGGTTGGGGGCACA. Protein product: CASSISRVGGT. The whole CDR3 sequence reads CASSISRVGGTEVFF.

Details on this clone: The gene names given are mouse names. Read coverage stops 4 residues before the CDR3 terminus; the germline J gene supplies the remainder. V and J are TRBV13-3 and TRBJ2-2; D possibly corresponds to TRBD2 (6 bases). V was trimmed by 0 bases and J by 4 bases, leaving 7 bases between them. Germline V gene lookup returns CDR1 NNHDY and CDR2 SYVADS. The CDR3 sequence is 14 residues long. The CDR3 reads CASSDAGVTGQLYF. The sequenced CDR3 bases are TGTGCCAGCAGTGATGCTGGGGTCACCGGG.

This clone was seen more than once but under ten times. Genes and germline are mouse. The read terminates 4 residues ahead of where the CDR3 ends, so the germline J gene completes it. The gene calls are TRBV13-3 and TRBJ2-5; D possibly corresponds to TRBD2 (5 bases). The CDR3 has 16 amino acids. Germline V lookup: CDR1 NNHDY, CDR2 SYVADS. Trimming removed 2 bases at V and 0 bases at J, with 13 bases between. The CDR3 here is CASSDPTTENQDTQYF. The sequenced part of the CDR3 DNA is TGTGCCAGCAGTGACCCTACGACTGAGAACCAAGAC.

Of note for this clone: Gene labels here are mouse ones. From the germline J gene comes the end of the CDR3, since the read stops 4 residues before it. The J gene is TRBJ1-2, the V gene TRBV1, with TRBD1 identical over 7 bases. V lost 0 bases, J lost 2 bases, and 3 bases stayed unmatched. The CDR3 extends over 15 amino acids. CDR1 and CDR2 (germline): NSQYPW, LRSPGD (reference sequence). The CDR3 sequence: CTCSAEEGQNSDYTF. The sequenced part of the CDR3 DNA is TGCACCTGCAGTGCAGAGGAGGGACAGAACTCC.

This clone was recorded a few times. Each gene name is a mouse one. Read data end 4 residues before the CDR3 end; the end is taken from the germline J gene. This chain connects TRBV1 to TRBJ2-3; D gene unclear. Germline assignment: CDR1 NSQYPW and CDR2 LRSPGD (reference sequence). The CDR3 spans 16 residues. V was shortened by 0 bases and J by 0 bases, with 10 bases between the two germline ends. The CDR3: CTCSADDPTSAETLYF. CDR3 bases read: TGCACCTGCAGTGCAGATGATCCAACTAGTGCAGAA. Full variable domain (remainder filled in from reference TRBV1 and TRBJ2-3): VTLLEQNPRWRLVPRGQAVNLRCILKNSQYPWMSWYQQDLQKQLQWLFTLRSPGDKEVKSLPGADYLATRVTDTELRLQVANMSQGRTLYCTCSADDPTSAETLYFGSGTRLTVL.

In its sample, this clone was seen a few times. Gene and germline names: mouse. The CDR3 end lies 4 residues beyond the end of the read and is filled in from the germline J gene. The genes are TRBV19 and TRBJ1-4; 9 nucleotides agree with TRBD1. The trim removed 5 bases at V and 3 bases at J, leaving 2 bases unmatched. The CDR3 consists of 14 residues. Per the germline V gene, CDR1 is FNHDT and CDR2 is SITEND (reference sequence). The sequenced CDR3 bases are TGTGCCAGCAGGACAGGGGGTCCCAACGAA. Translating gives CASRTGGPNE. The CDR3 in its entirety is CASRTGGPNERLFF.

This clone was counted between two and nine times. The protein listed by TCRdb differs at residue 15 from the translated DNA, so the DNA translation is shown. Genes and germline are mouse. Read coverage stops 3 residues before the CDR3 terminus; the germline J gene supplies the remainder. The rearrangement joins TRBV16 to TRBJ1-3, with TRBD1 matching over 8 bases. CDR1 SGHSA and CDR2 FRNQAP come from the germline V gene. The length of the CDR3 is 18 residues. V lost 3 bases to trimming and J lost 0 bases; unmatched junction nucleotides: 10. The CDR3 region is CASSFTTGALSSGNTLYF. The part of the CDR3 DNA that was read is TGTGCAAGCAGCTTTACGACAGGGGCCCTCTCTTCTGGAAATACG.

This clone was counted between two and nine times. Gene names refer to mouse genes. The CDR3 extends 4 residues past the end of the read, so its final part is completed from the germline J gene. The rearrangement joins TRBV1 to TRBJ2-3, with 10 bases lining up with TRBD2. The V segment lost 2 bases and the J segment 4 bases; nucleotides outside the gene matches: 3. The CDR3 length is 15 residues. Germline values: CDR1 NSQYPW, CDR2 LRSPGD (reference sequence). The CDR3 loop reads CTCSASLGGPETLYF. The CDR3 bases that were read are TGCACCTGCAGTGCATCTCTGGGGGGGCCAGAA. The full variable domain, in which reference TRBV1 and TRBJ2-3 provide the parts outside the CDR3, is VTLLEQNPRWRLVPRGQAVNLRCILKNSQYPWMSWYQQDLQKQLQWLFTLRSPGDKEVKSLPGADYLATRVTDTELRLQVANMSQGRTLYCTCSASLGGPETLYFGSGTRLTVL.

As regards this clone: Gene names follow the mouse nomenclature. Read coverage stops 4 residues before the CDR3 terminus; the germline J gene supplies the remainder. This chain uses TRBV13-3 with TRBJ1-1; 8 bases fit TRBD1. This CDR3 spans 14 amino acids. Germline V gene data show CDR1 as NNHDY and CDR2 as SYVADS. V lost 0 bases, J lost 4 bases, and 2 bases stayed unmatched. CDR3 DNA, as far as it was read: TGTGCCAGCAGTGATGTAGGACAGGGCACA. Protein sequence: CASSDVGQGT. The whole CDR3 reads CASSDVGQGTEVFF.

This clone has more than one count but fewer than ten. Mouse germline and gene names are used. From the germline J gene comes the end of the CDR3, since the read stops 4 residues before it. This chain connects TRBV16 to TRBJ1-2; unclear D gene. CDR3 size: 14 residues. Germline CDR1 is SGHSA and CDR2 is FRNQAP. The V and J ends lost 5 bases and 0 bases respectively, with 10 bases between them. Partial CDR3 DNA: TGTGCAAGCAGCGTAGGTGGGTCAAACTCC. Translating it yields CASSVGGSNS. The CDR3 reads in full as CASSVGGSNSDYTF.

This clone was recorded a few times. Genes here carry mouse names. The covered CDR3 bases are TGTGCCAGCCGTACTGGGGGGTTCTCCTAT. Translated: CASRTGGFSY. The full CDR3 is CASRTGGFSYEQYF. V usage is TRBV13-3 and J usage is TRBJ2-7, with 9 bases fitting TRBD2. The CDR3 end lies 4 residues beyond the end of the read and is filled in from the germline J gene. The CDR3 length is 14 residues. Germline V lookup: CDR1 NNHDY, CDR2 SYVADS. Trimming took 7 bases from V and 0 from J; bases not matched to a gene: 5.

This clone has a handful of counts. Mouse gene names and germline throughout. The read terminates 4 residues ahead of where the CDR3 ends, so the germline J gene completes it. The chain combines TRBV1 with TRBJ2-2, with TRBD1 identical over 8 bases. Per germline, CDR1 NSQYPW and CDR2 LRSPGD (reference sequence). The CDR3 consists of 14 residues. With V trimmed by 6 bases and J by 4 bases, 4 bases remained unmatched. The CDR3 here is CTCRDRGGTGQLYF. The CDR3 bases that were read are TGCACCTGCAGAGACAGGGGAGGCACCGGG.

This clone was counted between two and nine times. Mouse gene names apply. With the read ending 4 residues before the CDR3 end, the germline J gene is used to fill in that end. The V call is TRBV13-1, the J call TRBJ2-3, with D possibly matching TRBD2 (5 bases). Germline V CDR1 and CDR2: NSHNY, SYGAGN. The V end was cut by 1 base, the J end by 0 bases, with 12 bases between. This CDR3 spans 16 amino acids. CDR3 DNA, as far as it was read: TGTGCCAGCAGTGATCAAACTGGCTCTAGTGCAGAA. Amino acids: CASSDQTGSSAE. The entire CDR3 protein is CASSDQTGSSAETLYF.

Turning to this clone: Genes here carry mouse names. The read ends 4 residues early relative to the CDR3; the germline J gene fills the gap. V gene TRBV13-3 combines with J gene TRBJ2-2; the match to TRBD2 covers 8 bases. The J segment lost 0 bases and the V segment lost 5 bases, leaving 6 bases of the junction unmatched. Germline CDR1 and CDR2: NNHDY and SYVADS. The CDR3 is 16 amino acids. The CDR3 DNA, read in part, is TGTGCCAGCAGCCCTACTGGGGGCGCAAACACCGGG. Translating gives CASSPTGGANTG. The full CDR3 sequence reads CASSPTGGANTGQLYF.

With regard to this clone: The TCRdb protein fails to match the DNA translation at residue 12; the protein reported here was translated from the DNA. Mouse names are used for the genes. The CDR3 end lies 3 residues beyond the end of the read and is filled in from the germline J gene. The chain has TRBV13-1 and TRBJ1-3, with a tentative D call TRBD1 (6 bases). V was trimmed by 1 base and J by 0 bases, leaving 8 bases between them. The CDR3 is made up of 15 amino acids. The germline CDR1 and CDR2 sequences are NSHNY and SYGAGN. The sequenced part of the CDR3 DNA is TGTGCCAGCAGTGATAAGGACAGTTCTGGAAATACG. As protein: CASSDKDSSGNT. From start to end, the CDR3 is CASSDKDSSGNTLYF.